A single sample is the source of the 22 T cell receptor beta chains below, sequenced in a study of blood T cell repertoires in COVID-19. This table comes from immunoSEQ multiplex PCR, and its TCRdb copy is limited to in-frame clones, with some not included. The table lists 100,000 to 150,000 clones, about 86% of them singletons. Sample: peripheral blood. The receptors originated from a woman in her forties or fifties with active or convalescent COVID-19.

The chain is built from TRBV7-3 and TRBJ2-2, with no clear D. CDR1 is SGHTA, CDR2 FQGTGA, per germline. V lost 5 bases and J lost 8, with 12 bases in between. This CDR3 contains 13 residues. The CDR3 sequence is CASSPNGDGELFF. CDR3 sequence (DNA): TGTGCCAGCAGCCCTAACGGTGATGGGGAGCTGTTTTTT.

This clone was detected only once. The V and J genes are TRBV4-1 and TRBJ2-1; 9 bases align to TRBD2. Trimming at V came to 3 bases and at J to 7 bases, leaving 10 bases not matched to a gene. This CDR3 comprises 16 residues. The germline gives CDR1 MGHRA, CDR2 YSYEKL. The CDR3 protein is CASSQIGGRAPNEQFF. Here the CDR3 DNA reads TGCGCCAGCAGCCAGATAGGCGGGAGGGCCCCAAATGAGCAGTTCTTC.

This chain connects TRBV5-6 to TRBJ2-2; D is undetermined. Per germline, CDR1 SGHDT and CDR2 YYEEEE. V shed 4 bases and J shed 4 bases, with 11 bases lying between them. CDR3 size: 14 residues. In DNA form, the CDR3 reads TGTGCCAGCAGCGACCGGGTGGGCACCGGGGAGCTGTTTTTT. It specifies CASSDRVGTGELFF.

The chain couples TRBV4-2 to TRBJ2-2; weak D call: TRBD2 (5 bases). There are 15 residues in the CDR3. The germline V gene encodes CDR1 LGHNA and CDR2 YNFKEQ. The germline V and J ends were trimmed by 4 bases and 2 bases, with 11 bases remaining between them. The CDR3 bases are TGTGCCAGCAGCCTTCCCGGGGTTAACACCGGGGAGCTGTTTTTT. It translates to CASSLPGVNTGELFF.

The rearrangement links TRBV6-5 to TRBJ2-3; 7 bases line up with TRBD2. The CDR3 runs to 14 residues. Germline values: CDR1 MNHEY, CDR2 SVGAGI. V lost 7 bases, J lost 5 bases, and 9 bases stayed unmatched. DNA for the CDR3: TGTGCCAGCATATCGGGGGGAAATGAAGATACGCAGTATTTT. This encodes CASISGGNEDTQYF.

The chain combines TRBV7-8 with TRBJ2-1; 7 nucleotides agree with TRBD2. Losses at the gene ends were 6 bases for V and 1 base for J; bases not matched to a gene: 6. Looked up from germline, CDR1 is SGHVS and CDR2 is FQNEAQ. The CDR3 length is 15 residues. CDR3 loop: CASSRGGGSYNEQFF. The CDR3 DNA reads TGTGCCAGCAGTCGTGGCGGGGGATCCTACAATGAGCAGTTCTTC.

In regard to this clone: Additional DNA sequences in this sample encode the identical CDR3. V usage is TRBV28 and J usage is TRBJ2-7; TRBD1 might be the D (5 bases). The CDR3 loop spans 12 amino acids. Germline V gives CDR1 MDHEN, CDR2 SYDVKM. Trimming cost V 1 base and J 4 bases, with 5 bases left between them. The CDR3 sequence: CASSLSGYEQYF. The DNA of the CDR3 is TGTGCCAGCAGTTTATCAGGGTACGAGCAGTACTTC.

The V call is TRBV6-5, the J call TRBJ1-5; 7 positions match TRBD1. The CDR3 is made up of 14 amino acids. CDR1 and CDR2 (germline): MNHEY, SVGAGI. The V segment lost 4 bases and the J segment 9 bases; nucleotides outside the gene matches: 9. The CDR3 loop reads CASSSDRVRVPQHF. As DNA, the CDR3 is TGTGCCAGCAGTTCAGACAGGGTCCGGGTGCCCCAGCATTTT.

This chain joins TRBV4-3 and TRBJ2-1, with 11 bases aligning to TRBD2. The V gene's germline CDR1 is LGHNA and CDR2 YSLEER. The CDR3 has 17 residues. Trimming removed 0 bases from V and 5 bases from J; junction bases left unmatched: 6. CDR3 nucleotides: TGCGCCAGCAGCCAAGAAACATTAGCGGGAGGGCACAATGAGCAGTTCTTC. Amino acid sequence: CASSQETLAGGHNEQFF.

The rearrangement uses TRBV3-1 (or the pseudogene TRBV3-2) and TRBJ1-2, with D possibly being TRBD1 (5 bases). Germline CDR1 reads LGHDT; CDR2 reads YNNKEL (reference sequence). The CDR3 loop spans 14 amino acids. The V end was cut by 1 base, the J end by 7 bases, with 13 bases between. For the CDR3, the DNA is TGTGCCAGCAGCCAAGGGGCAGGGTGGGCTGGCTACACCTTC. It translates to CASSQGAGWAGYTF.

The chain carries TRBV5-6 and TRBJ1-2; D uncertain. Germline lookup yields CDR1 SGHDT and CDR2 YYEEEE. V lost 2 bases and J 3 bases, leaving 8 bases between the germline ends. The CDR3 contains 13 residues. The CDR3 DNA is TGTGCCAGCAGCTTATCCGGGGACTATGGCTACACCTTC. Translated: CASSLSGDYGYTF.

The chain has TRBV19 and TRBJ1-5; TRBD1 matches at 9 bases. The germline gives CDR1 LNHDA, CDR2 SQIVND (reference sequence). The ends lost 1 base at V and 7 bases at J; junction bases unmatched: 5. The CDR3 is 15 amino acids. CDR3 protein: CASSIGGQGWQPQHF. In DNA, the CDR3 is TGTGCCAGTAGTATAGGGGGACAGGGTTGGCAGCCCCAGCATTTT.

This clone was found once. J is TRBJ1-2 and V is TRBV19; D gene ambiguous. CDR3 length equals 15 residues. Trimming took off 3 bases at V and 4 bases at J, with 15 bases between the two ends. In germline, CDR1 is LNHDA, CDR2 SQIVND (reference sequence). CDR3 residues: CASSIGRQVPYGYTF. The CDR3 bases are TGTGCCAGTAGTATCGGTCGTCAGGTACCCTATGGCTACACCTTC.

The chain uses TRBV4-3 and TRBJ1-1; D possibly corresponds to TRBD1 (6 bases). CDR3 length equals 13 residues. The germline V gene has CDR1 LGHNA and CDR2 YSLEER. V was cut by 6 bases and J by 7 bases, with 15 bases left in between. CDR3 coding DNA: TGCGCCAGCAGTACAGGGCAGCAGGTTGAAGCTTTCTTT. As protein: CASSTGQQVEAFF.

The J gene is TRBJ2-7, the V gene TRBV12-3 or TRBV12-4; tentatively, D is TRBD2 (6 bases). The CDR3 length is 13 residues. The germline V and J ends were trimmed by 0 bases and 5 bases, with 8 bases remaining between them. CDR3 DNA: TGTGCCAGCAGTTTAGCGGGAGGCCACGAGCAGTACTTC. Translated, it gives CASSLAGGHEQYF.

The V and J genes are TRBV30 and TRBJ2-1; 8 bases match TRBD2. Germline V lookup: CDR1 GTSNPN, CDR2 SVGIG (reference sequence). V gave up 1 base and J gave up 2 bases; unmatched junction bases: 13. CDR3 size: 18 residues. CDR3 DNA sequence: TGTGCCTGGAGTGCACCCGGAGCGGCGGGAGGAACCTACAATGAGCAGTTCTTC. It yields the protein CAWSAPGAAGGTYNEQFF.

The chain has TRBV7-2 and TRBJ2-3, with D perhaps matching TRBD2 (6 bases). The CDR3 is 13 amino acids. CDR1 and CDR2 from the germline V gene are SGHTA and FQGNSA. The germline V and J ends were trimmed by 5 bases and 4 bases, with 10 bases remaining between them. The CDR3 region is CASSPSAADTQYF. In nucleotides, the CDR3 is TGTGCCAGCAGCCCTAGCGCGGCAGATACGCAGTATTTT.

V is TRBV9 and J is TRBJ2-2; 9 bases map to TRBD2. CDR3 length: 16 residues. Looked up from germline, CDR1 is SGDLS and CDR2 is YYNGEE. The V and J ends lost 3 bases and 0 bases, in that order; junction bases with no gene match: 3. CDR3 region: CASSAGLASNTGELFF. DNA for the CDR3: TGTGCCAGCAGCGCCGGACTAGCGTCGAACACCGGGGAGCTGTTTTTT.

V usage is TRBV30 and J usage is TRBJ2-7, with a weak D call TRBD2 (5 bases). V was pared by 4 bases and J by 5 bases, with 21 bases between. CDR3 length: 15 residues. Germline assignment: CDR1 GTSNPN and CDR2 SVGIG (reference sequence). Here the CDR3 reads CAWMLRSARVDEQYF. In nucleotides, the CDR3 is TGTGCCTGGATGTTGAGATCAGCGAGGGTGGACGAGCAGTACTTC.

The chain is built from TRBV12-5 and TRBJ1-2, with no clear D. The germline V and J ends were trimmed by 7 bases and 1 base, with 10 bases remaining between them. Germline CDR1 is LGHNT and CDR2 is FRNRAP. The CDR3 spans 13 residues. The chain's CDR3 is CASARNDNYGYTF. For the CDR3, the DNA is TGTGCTAGTGCGAGGAACGATAACTATGGCTACACCTTC.

The genes are TRBV4-3 and TRBJ2-3; 13 nucleotides align to TRBD2. There are 19 residues in the CDR3. Per germline, CDR1 LGHNA and CDR2 YSLEER. V trimming: 4 bases; J trimming: 2 bases; junction bases outside the gene matches: 12. The CDR3 DNA is TGCGCCAGCAGCCGCCGATACGCGGGACTAGCGGGAAACACAGATACGCAGTATTTT. Its translation: CASSRRYAGLAGNTDTQYF.

The chain recombines TRBV6-2 or TRBV6-3 with TRBJ2-7, with a tentative D call TRBD2 (7 bases). The CDR3 is 16 amino acids. The V gene's germline CDR1 is MNHEY and CDR2 SVGEGT. Trimming took off 6 bases at V and 5 bases at J, with 23 bases between the two ends. The DNA of the CDR3 is TGTGCCAGCAGCCGACCCGGGGGCGGGAGAACCCACGAGCAGTACTTC. It encodes CASSRPGGGRTHEQYF.